The 7 T cell receptor beta chains below were found in one sample sequenced in a study of blood T cell repertoires in COVID-19. Clones were sequenced by immunoSEQ multiplex PCR, and TCRdb holds only the in-frame ones, with some missing. The data hold 150,000 to 200,000 clones, with around 86% observed a single time. The sample taken for sequencing was peripheral blood. The receptors come from a middle-aged man with active or convalescent COVID-19.

The chain recombines TRBV14 with TRBJ2-7; tentative D call: TRBD2 (6 bases). V was pared by 4 bases and J by 5 bases, with 15 bases between. The CDR3 runs to 14 residues. Germline loops: CDR1 SGHDN, CDR2 FVKESK. The CDR3 DNA follows: TGTGCCAGCAGCCTGGAGGGCTGGACGAACGAGCAGTACTTC. Translating gives CASSLEGWTNEQYF.

The genes are TRBV19 and TRBJ1-6; 9 bases map to TRBD1. The CDR3 is 16 residues long. Trimming took 3 bases from V and 5 from J; bases not matched to a gene: 5. The germline V gene has CDR1 LNHDA and CDR2 SQIVND (reference sequence). CDR3: CASSIYGTGNNSPLHF. CDR3 bases: TGTGCCAGTAGTATTTACGGGACAGGGAATAATTCACCCCTCCACTTT. The variable domain in full, completed from reference TRBV19 and TRBJ1-6, reads DGGITQSPKYLFRKEGQNVTLSCEQNLNHDAMYWYRQDPGQGLRLIYYSQIVNDFQKGDIAEGYSVSREKKESFPLTVTSAQKNPTAFYLCASSIYGTGNNSPLHFGNGTRLTVT.

The chain employs TRBV4-2 and TRBJ1-6; D not resolved. The CDR3 sequence is 14 residues long. Deletions cut 3 bases from V and 8 bases from J, with 11 bases between. CDR1 LGHNA and CDR2 YNFKEQ come from the germline V gene. CDR3: CASSHSRVDSPLHF. For the CDR3, the DNA is TGTGCCAGCAGCCACTCACGGGTTGATTCACCCCTCCACTTT.

This chain links TRBV28 with TRBJ2-7; 8 bases match TRBD2. The CDR3 extends over 16 amino acids. J lost 2 bases, V lost 3 bases, and 9 bases had no gene match. Germline V gene lookup returns CDR1 MDHEN and CDR2 SYDVKM. CDR3 DNA: TGTGCCAGCAGTTTGGGCGTAGCGGGGATTCCCTACGAGCAGTACTTC. This sequence encodes CASSLGVAGIPYEQYF.

CDR3 bases: TGTGCCAGCAGCCCGGGGCGGGGTGACTATGGCTACACCTTC. It yields the protein CASSPGRGDYGYTF. The chain links TRBV11-2 to TRBJ1-2, with D possibly matching TRBD1 (5 bases). The CDR3 is 14 residues long. Trimming removed 5 bases from V and 3 bases from J, with 13 bases in between. Germline loops: CDR1 SGHAT, CDR2 FQNNGV. The full variable domain, rest sourced from reference TRBV11-2 and TRBJ1-2, is EAGVAQSPRYKIIEKRQSVAFWCNPISGHATLYWYQQILGQGPKLLIQFQNNGVVDDSQLPKDRFSAERLKGVDSTLKIQPAKLEDSAVYLCASSPGRGDYGYTFGSGTRLTVV.

In this sample, this clone turned up a few times. The CDR3 nucleotides are TGTGCCAGCAGCGAGGACAGGGTGAAAGGCTACACCTTC. Amino acids: CASSEDRVKGYTF. The chain is built from TRBV7-2 and TRBJ1-2, with 8 nucleotides matching TRBD1. The CDR3 runs 13 residues. Germline CDR1 SGHTA, CDR2 FQGNSA. J was trimmed by 8 bases and V by 5 bases; bases with no gene match: 7.

The chain links TRBV5-4 to TRBJ1-2, with D uncertain. The CDR3 consists of 16 residues. Germline V gene lookup returns CDR1 SGHNT and CDR2 YYREEE (reference sequence). Trimming cost V 1 base and J 0 bases, with 13 bases left between them. CDR3 residues: CASSLYGQLANYGYTF. For the CDR3, the DNA is TGTGCCAGCAGCTTGTACGGTCAGCTAGCTAACTATGGCTACACCTTC.